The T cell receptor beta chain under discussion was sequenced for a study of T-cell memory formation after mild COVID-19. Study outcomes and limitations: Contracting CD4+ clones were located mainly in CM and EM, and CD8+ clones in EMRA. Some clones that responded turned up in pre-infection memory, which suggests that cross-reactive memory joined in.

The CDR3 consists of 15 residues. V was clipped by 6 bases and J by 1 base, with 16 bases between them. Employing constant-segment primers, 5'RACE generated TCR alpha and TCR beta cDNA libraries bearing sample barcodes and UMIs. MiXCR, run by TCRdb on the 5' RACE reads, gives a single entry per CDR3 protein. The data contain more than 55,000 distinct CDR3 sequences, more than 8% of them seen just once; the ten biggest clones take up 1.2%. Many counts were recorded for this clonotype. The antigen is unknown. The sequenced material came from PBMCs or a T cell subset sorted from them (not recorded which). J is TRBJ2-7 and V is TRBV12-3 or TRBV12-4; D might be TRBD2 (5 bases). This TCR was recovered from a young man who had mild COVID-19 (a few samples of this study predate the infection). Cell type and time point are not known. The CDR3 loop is CASSLDLGRSYEQYV. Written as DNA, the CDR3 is TGTGCCAGCAGCCTGGACTTGGGCAGGTCCTACGAGCAGTACGTC.